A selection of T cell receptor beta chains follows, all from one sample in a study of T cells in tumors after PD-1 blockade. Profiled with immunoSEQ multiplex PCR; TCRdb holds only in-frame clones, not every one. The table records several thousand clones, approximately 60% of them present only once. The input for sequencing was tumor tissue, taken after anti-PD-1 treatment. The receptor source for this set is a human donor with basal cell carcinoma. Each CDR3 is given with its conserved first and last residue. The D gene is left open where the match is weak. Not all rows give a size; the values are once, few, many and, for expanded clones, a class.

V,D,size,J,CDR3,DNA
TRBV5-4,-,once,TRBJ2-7,CASSLQEQSYEQYF,TGTGCCAGCAGCTTACAGGAGCAGTCCTACGAGCAGTACTTC
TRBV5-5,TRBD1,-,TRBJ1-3,CASSLDRDVRNTIYF,TGTGCCAGCAGCCTTGACAGGGACGTCCGAAACACCATATATTTT
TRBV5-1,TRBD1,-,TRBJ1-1,CASSSGQGNVNTEAFF,TGCGCCAGCAGCTCTGGACAGGGGAACGTGAACACTGAAGCTTTCTTT
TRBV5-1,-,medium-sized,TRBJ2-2,CASSLSGGKGGELFF,TGCGCCAGCAGCTTGTCAGGGGGGAAAGGCGGGGAGCTGTTTTTT
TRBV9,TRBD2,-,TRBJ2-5,CASSVASGGFQETQYF,TGTGCCAGCAGCGTAGCCAGCGGGGGGTTCCAAGAGACCCAGTACTTC
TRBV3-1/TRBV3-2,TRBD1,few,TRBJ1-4,CASSYRTGGNEKLFF,TGTGCCAGCAGTTACAGGACAGGGGGTAATGAAAAACTGTTTTTT
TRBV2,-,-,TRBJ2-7,CASEHSSYEQYF,TGTGCCAGCGAACACAGCTCCTACGAGCAGTACTTC
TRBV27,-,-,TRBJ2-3,CASSTRDSRVGGTDTQYF,TGTGCCAGCAGTACCCGGGACTCGCGCGTTGGGGGCACAGATACGCAGTATTTT
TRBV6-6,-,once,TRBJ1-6,CASNGGDNSPLHF,TGTGCCAGCAATGGGGGGGATAATTCACCCCTCCACTTT
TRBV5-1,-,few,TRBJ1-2,CASSLGGHLEGGYTF,TGCGCCAGCAGCTTGGGGGGACATCTTGAGGGTGGCTACACCTTC
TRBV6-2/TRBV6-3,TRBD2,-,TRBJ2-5,CASSYSAGGETQYF,TGTGCCAGCAGTTACTCGGCGGGGGGGGAGACCCAGTACTTC